The 2 T cell receptor beta chains in this list originate from one sample, sequenced in a study of blood T cell repertoires in COVID-19 (dated by TCRdb to the early 2020s). The library was built by means of the immunoSEQ multiplex PCR assay. TCRdb took over this immuneACCESS table, retaining in-frame rearrangements with V and J assigned. Such tables are incomplete; in checked studies, under half of the missing clones stem from an unresolved V gene, and the remainder is unexplained. The table for this sample lists tens of thousands of clones; approximately 80% of them were counted only once. The ten biggest clones cover approximately 5% of the sample. The sample was peripheral blood. The source of these receptors is an older man with acute or convalescent COVID-19.

This clone was observed a few times. This rearrangement joins TRBV10-3 to TRBJ1-3, with 7 nucleotides matching TRBD1. V trimming: 7 bases; J trimming: 4 bases; junction bases outside the gene matches: 13. CDR1 is ENHRY, CDR2 SYGVKD, per germline. The CDR3 contains 16 residues. This CDR3 reads CAITRTQGTAGNTIYF. The CDR3 DNA is TGTGCCATCACCCGGACGCAGGGGACAGCCGGAAACACCATATATTTT.

The chain links TRBV7-9 to TRBJ2-2; 9 nucleotides agree with TRBD2. The ends lost 4 bases at V and 4 bases at J; junction bases unmatched: 10. Germline V gene sequence: CDR1 SEHNR, CDR2 FQNEAQ (reference sequence). This CDR3 region has 17 residues. The CDR3 DNA sequence: TGTGCCAGCAGCTCGAGCCCAGCGGGGGGTAGCACCGGGGAGCTGTTTTTT. Its translation is CASSSSPAGGSTGELFF.